The clone carrying this TCR beta chain was seen once. Newly diagnosed patients aged 18 to 65 had hyperthyroidism of under 2 months' duration. This CDR3 has 16 amino acids. Germline V gene lookup returns CDR1 MGHDK and CDR2 SYGVNS. Trimming pared 5 bases from V and 0 bases from J, leaving 14 bases between. This sample was taken from a study of T cells in Graves' hyperthyroidism and ophthalmopathy. RNA transcripts were the template for amplifying TCR beta CDR3 regions. The HTBI primer set drove a first-round RT-PCR of the TCR CDR3. TCRdb reanalysed the multiplex PCR reads using MiXCR and keeps one entry per CDR3 protein. The sample lists approximately 560,000 distinct CDR3 sequences, about 43% seen once, with approximately 8.2% in the top ten.

The specimen was peripheral blood or thyroid tissue (not recorded which). This sequence joins TRBV25-1 and TRBJ1-3, with D hard to call. This sequence originates from a woman aged 18-35 years with Graves' hyperthyroidism. The CDR3 DNA is TGTGCCAGCAGTTACCGACCACAGAGCTCTGGAAACACCATATATTTT. It codes for CASSYRPQSSGNTIYF. Drawing the rest from reference TRBV25-1 and TRBJ1-3, the complete variable domain is EADIYQTPRYLVIGTGKKITLECSQTMGHDKMYWYQQDPGMELHLIHYSYGVNSTEKGDLSSESTVSRIRTEHFPLTLESARPSHTSQYLCASSYRPQSSGNTIYFGEGSWLTVV.